Described below is a single T cell receptor (beta chain) sequence and its context. Its antigen is not identified. After re-calling the 5' RACE reads, TCRdb lists one entry per CDR3 protein, DNA absent. The sample's table shows under 500,000 distinct CDR3 sequences. Looked up from germline, CDR1 is SGHTA and CDR2 is FQGTGA. The CDR3 runs to 14 residues. The sample is drawn from a study of T cells expressing NK-cell markers. Study conclusions and caveats: In more than 5 donors, dominant CD3+CD56+NKG2C+ clones formed roughly 1.0-7.5% of CD8+ cells. Once again these clonotypes came out on top in the CD3+CD56-NKG2C+ fraction of a few donors.

The TCR sequence derives from a woman aged 18-70 years in good health. Specimen: blood T cells: a sorted CD56 or NKG2C T cell subset, CD4+ or CD8+ T cells, or bulk PBMC T cells (not recorded which). The rearrangement joins TRBV7-3 to TRBJ2-2; no DNA is available, so the TRBD1 call from TCRdb remains unchecked. The CDR3 loop is CASSPREGTGELFF.